One sample yielded the 3 T cell receptor beta chains listed below, sequenced in a study of blood T cell repertoires in COVID-19. Some clones are missing from TCRdb's copy, which holds only in-frame ones; the method was immunoSEQ multiplex PCR. The repertoire consists of about 280,000 clones, with over 85% occurring once and the leading ten covering around 10%. The sequenced material came from peripheral blood. The receptor source for this set is a woman in her thirties with COVID-19, enrolled during active disease.

The V call is TRBV18, the J call TRBJ2-3; D is possibly TRBD2 (5 bases). Trimming took 5 bases from V and 4 from J, leaving 13 bases between them. CDR3 length: 14 residues. In germline, CDR1 is KGHSH, CDR2 LQKENI. CDR3 nucleotides: TGTGCCAGCTCATACGGGGATAGCGCAGATACGCAGTATTTT. Translated: CASSYGDSADTQYF. The full variable domain, rest sourced from reference TRBV18 and TRBJ2-3, is NAGVMQNPRHLVRRRGQEARLRCSPMKGHSHVYWYRQLPEEGLKFMVYLQKENIIDESGMPKERFSAEFPKEGPSILRIQQVVRGDSAAYFCASSYGDSADTQYFGPGTRLTVL.

The chain has TRBV6-6 and TRBJ1-3; possibly TRBD1 for D (5 bases). The CDR3 length is 12 residues. Germline V gene sequence: CDR1 MNHNY, CDR2 SVGAGI (reference sequence). Trimming cost V 9 bases and J 5 bases, with 11 bases left between them. The CDR3 nucleotides are TGTGCCAGTGGGGGGTTACGAAACACCATATATTTT. Translated, it gives CASGGLRNTIYF.

The chain joins TRBV6-2 or TRBV6-3 to TRBJ1-6; 8 bases match TRBD1. This CDR3 contains 18 residues. V lost 5 bases to trimming and J lost 6 bases; unmatched junction nucleotides: 15. Germline CDR1 reads MNHEY; CDR2 reads SVGEGT. CDR3: CASSLTRGGGQANSPLHF. The CDR3 DNA follows: TGTGCCAGCAGTCTTACTCGTGGAGGGGGACAGGCTAATTCACCCCTCCACTTT.